Below, 11 T cell receptor beta chains from the same sample are listed, as sequenced in a study of blood T cell repertoires in COVID-19. Assay used: immunoSEQ multiplex PCR; TCRdb lists only in-frame clones, some missing. The table shows roughly 280,000 clones, with less than 90% occurring only once. Sequenced: peripheral blood. These TCRs come from a man aged 25-45 years with active or convalescent COVID-19.

The CDR3 region is CASSQQGAGNTIYF. The CDR3 coding sequence is TGTGCCAGTAGCCAACAGGGCGCTGGAAACACCATATATTTT. The chain joins TRBV19 to TRBJ1-3; perhaps TRBD1 as D (6 bases). The CDR3 runs to 14 residues. Trimming stripped 6 bases from V and 2 bases from J, with 11 bases between. Germline CDR1 LNHDA, CDR2 SQIVND (reference sequence). The whole variable domain, filled in from reference TRBV19 and TRBJ1-3, reads DGGITQSPKYLFRKEGQNVTLSCEQNLNHDAMYWYRQDPGQGLRLIYYSQIVNDFQKGDIAEGYSVSREKKESFPLTVTSAQKNPTAFYLCASSQQGAGNTIYFGEGSWLTVV.

CDR3 region: CASSQDANRGHSIISYEQYF. CDR3 nucleotides: TGCGCCAGCAGCCAAGATGCCAACAGGGGTCATTCGATTATTTCCTACGAGCAGTACTTC. The chain recombines TRBV4-3 with TRBJ2-7, with 7 bases identical to TRBD1. V was pared by 0 bases and J by 1 base, with 18 bases of the junction left unmatched. Germline CDR1 reads LGHNA; CDR2 reads YSLEER. The CDR3 sequence is 20 residues long.

The chain recombines TRBV19 with TRBJ2-3; D is unclear. V was cut by 6 bases and J by 5 bases, with 9 bases left in between. Germline CDR1 LNHDA, CDR2 SQIVND (reference sequence). The CDR3 spans 12 residues. This chain's CDR3 is CASSPLGDTQYF. The CDR3, as DNA: TGTGCCAGTAGCCCACTTGGAGATACGCAGTATTTT.

V and J are TRBV5-1 and TRBJ2-5, with D perhaps TRBD1 (6 bases). This CDR3 region has 15 residues. Deletions cut 0 bases from V and 2 bases from J, with 11 bases between. From germline, CDR1 is SGHRS and CDR2 YFSETQ. CDR3 DNA: TGCGCCAGCAGCTTGGCCGACAGGAGACAAGAGACCCAGTACTTC. Encoded protein: CASSLADRRQETQYF.

The chain links TRBV15 to TRBJ1-2; TRBD1 is a possible D gene (6 bases). Germline-derived CDR1 and CDR2 are LNHNV and YYDKDF (reference sequence). This CDR3 has 12 amino acids. Trimming removed 4 bases from V and 4 bases from J, with 7 bases in between. CDR3 protein: CATSTGAYGYTF. The CDR3 DNA follows: TGTGCCACCAGCACAGGGGCCTATGGCTACACCTTC.

The chain recombines TRBV21-1 with TRBJ2-7; the table's D call, TRBD1, has no DNA check behind it. TRBV21-1 is a listed pseudogene. The CDR3 totals 16 residues. For the CDR3, the DNA is TGTGCCAGCAGCAAAGCGCGTCAGGGTGGTAGATACGAGCAGTACTTC. Protein product: CASSKARQGGRYEQYF.

This chain joins TRBV28 and TRBJ1-1; TRBD1 might be the D (6 bases). The CDR3 is made up of 15 amino acids. Germline CDR1 MDHEN, CDR2 SYDVKM. V was trimmed by 6 bases and J by 3 bases, leaving 17 bases between them. Written as DNA, the CDR3 is TGTGCCAGCAGCCCCACGGGGGGCCCAGACACTGAAGCTTTCTTT. This gives the protein CASSPTGGPDTEAFF.

The chain recombines TRBV9 with TRBJ2-1, with 9 positions matching TRBD1. V lost 2 bases and J lost 7; bases outside the gene matches: 7. Germline V gene sequence: CDR1 SGDLS, CDR2 YYNGEE. The CDR3 has 15 amino acids. The CDR3 here is CASSVTGGVGNEQFF. The CDR3 DNA reads as TGTGCCAGCAGCGTGACAGGGGGAGTGGGAAATGAGCAGTTCTTC.

On this clone: This same CDR3 is encoded by further DNA sequences in the sample. The chain carries TRBV7-2 and TRBJ1-1, with 7 nucleotides matching TRBD1. This CDR3 spans 13 amino acids. The J segment lost 5 bases and the V segment lost 3 bases, leaving 3 bases of the junction unmatched. Germline V gene lookup returns CDR1 SGHTA and CDR2 FQGNSA. Here the CDR3 reads CASSLTGYTEAFF. The CDR3 DNA reads TGTGCCAGCAGCTTGACAGGGTATACTGAAGCTTTCTTT.

This clone was counted a few times. This sequence joins TRBV6-5 and TRBJ1-5; tentative D call: TRBD1 (5 bases). CDR3 length equals 15 residues. Germline-derived CDR1 and CDR2 are MNHEY and SVGAGI. V lost 6 bases, J lost 5 bases, and 17 bases lay in between. The CDR3 DNA follows: TGTGCCAGCAGGCCCACCGAGGCGGGGGATCAGCCCCAGCATTTT. This encodes CASRPTEAGDQPQHF.

The chain recombines TRBV9 with TRBJ1-1, with a tentative D call TRBD1 (5 bases). This CDR3 is 13 amino acids long. V lost 3 bases, J lost 8 bases, and 14 bases lay in between. The germline V gene has CDR1 SGDLS and CDR2 YYNGEE. CDR3 in DNA: TGTGCCAGCAGCGGAATGGGGGGTACGGAAGCTTTCTTT. Translating it yields CASSGMGGTEAFF.